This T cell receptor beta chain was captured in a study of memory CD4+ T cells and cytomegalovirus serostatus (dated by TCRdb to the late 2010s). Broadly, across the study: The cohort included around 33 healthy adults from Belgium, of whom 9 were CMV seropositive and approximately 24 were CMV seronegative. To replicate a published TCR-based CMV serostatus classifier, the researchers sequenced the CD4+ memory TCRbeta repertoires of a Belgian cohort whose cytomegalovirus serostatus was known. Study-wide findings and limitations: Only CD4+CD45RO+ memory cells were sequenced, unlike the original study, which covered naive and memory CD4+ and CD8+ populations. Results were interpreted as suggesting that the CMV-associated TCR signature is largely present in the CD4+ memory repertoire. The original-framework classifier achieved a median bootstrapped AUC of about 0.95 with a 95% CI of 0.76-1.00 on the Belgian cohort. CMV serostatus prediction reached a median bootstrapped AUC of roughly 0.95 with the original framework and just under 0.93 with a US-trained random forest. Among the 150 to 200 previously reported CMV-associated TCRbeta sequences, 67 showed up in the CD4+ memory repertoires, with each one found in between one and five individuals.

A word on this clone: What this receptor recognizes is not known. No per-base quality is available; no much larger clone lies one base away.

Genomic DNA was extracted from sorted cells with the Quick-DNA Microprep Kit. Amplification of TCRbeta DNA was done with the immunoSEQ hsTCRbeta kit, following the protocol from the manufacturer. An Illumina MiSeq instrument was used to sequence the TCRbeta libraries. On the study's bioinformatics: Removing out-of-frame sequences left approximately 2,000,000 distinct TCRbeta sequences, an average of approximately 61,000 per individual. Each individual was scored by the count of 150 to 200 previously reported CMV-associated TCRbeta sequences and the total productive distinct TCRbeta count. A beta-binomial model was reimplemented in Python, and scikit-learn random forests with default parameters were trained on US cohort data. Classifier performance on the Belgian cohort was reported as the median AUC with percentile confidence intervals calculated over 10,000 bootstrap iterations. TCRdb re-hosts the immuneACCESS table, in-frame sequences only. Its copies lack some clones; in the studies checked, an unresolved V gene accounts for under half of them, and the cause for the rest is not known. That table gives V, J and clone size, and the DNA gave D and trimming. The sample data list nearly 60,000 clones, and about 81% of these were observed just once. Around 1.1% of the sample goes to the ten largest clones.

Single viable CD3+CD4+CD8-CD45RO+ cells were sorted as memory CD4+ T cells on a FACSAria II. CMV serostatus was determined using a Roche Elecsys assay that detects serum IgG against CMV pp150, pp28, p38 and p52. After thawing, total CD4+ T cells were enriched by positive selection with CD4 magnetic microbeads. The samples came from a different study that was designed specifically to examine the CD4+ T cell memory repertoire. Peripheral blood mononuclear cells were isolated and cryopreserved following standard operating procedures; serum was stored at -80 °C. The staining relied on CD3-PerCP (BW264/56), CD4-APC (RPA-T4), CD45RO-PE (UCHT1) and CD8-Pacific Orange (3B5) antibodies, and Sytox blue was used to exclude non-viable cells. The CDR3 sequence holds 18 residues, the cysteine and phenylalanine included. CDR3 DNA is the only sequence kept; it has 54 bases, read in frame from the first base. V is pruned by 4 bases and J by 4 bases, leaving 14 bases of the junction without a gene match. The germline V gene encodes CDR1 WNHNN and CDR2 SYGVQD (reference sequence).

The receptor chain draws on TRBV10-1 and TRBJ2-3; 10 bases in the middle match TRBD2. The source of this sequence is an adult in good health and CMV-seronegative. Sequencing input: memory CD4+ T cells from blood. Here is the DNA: TGCGCCAGCAGTGGAGGGGGTGAAGCGGGAGGGTACGCAGATACGCAGTATTTT. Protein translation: CASSGGGEAGGYADTQYF.